This T cell receptor (beta chain) was recorded in a study of OX40 agonist ivuxolimab in advanced cancers. Note on this clone: Its antigen remains unknown.

Study-level points and caveats: The mean number of expanded clones was higher in CD8+ T cells than in CD4+.

Libraries were prepared by immunoSEQ multiplex PCR; TCRdb keeps only in-frame clonotypes and omits some of them. The sample holds about 40,000 clones, roughly 88% seen once. The sequence was collected from an adult with an advanced solid tumor such as melanoma, head and neck, liver or kidney cancer. This material consisted of CD4+ or CD8+ T cells sorted from blood, taken in a trial of the OX40 agonist ivuxolimab.

The CDR3 sequence is CASSTGQGSTDTQYF. For the CDR3, the DNA is TGTGCCAGCAGCACTGGACAGGGCAGCACAGATACGCAGTATTTT. The chain recombines TRBV5-8 with TRBJ2-3; 8 nucleotides align to TRBD1. Trimming at V came to 4 bases and at J to 0 bases, leaving 4 bases not matched to a gene. The CDR3 is made up of 15 amino acids. Germline CDR1 is SGHTS and CDR2 is YDEGEE.